This record concerns one T cell receptor (beta chain) sequence. Its antigen is not known. Researchers made TCR beta libraries by using iRepertoire HTBI primers and running Arm-PCR on CDR3 regions. TCRdb fed the multiplex PCR reads into MiXCR, producing one record per CDR3 protein. The data show about 470,000 distinct CDR3 sequences, around 15% seen once. The record originates from a study of regulatory T cells in long-lasting Graves disease. As to time point: newly diagnosed GD, antithyroid drugs for less than 3 months. Scientists built the TCR library using RNA that was extracted from PBMCs. Study-wide points: Among samples with persistent disease, TRBV28, TRBJ1-2 and TRBJ2-5 were favored. Thyroid tissue was not sampled; only peripheral blood was. Patients with persistent Graves' had lower TCR diversity than newly diagnosed patients.

Germline CDR1 is SGHTA and CDR2 is FQGNSA. This CDR3 spans 11 amino acids. Between the trimmed V and J ends, which lost 5 bases and 9 bases, there was a span of 8 bases. These sequences were also reported in another study, on T cells in Graves' hyperthyroidism and ophthalmopathy. Per that paper: With the HTBI primer set, the TCR CDR3 went through a first round of RT-PCR.

The rearrangement joins TRBV7-2 to TRBJ2-1; D not certain. The origin of this receptor is a man aged 35-49 years with Graves disease. The sample here was peripheral blood mononuclear cells (PBMCs), taken at new diagnosis, from a patient treated with antithyroid drugs. CDR3 in amino acids: CASSVVGEQFF. The CDR3 nucleotides read TGTGCCAGCAGCGTAGTGGGTGAGCAGTTCTTC.